The 28 T cell receptor beta chains below all came from one sample that was sequenced in a study of CD8 T cells in ankylosing spondylitis. Findings of the study overall: Ankylosing spondylitis blood appeared to carry a characteristic TCR beta motif of roughly 8 highly homologous variants.

TCRdb reprocessed the 5' RACE reads with MiXCR, giving one entry per CDR3 protein. The repertoire holds more than 500,000 distinct CDR3 sequences, with approximately 5.3% as singletons. The antigens these receptors bind are not known. The sample was blood, either unsorted or a sorted T cell fraction (not recorded which). These TCRs come from a male donor with ankylosing spondylitis.

Ten or more counts support this clonotype. This rearrangement joins TRBV6-1 to TRBJ1-2, with unresolved D. The germline CDR1 and CDR2 sequences are MNHNS and SASEGT. V shed 7 bases and J shed 1 base, with 13 bases lying between them. The CDR3 extends over 14 amino acids. CDR3 sequence (DNA): TGTGCCAGCACCAGTAGGCGGGTTAACTATGGCTACACCTTC. Protein product: CASTSRRVNYGYTF.

There are many counts of this clonotype. This rearrangement joins TRBV10-2 to TRBJ2-1; D might be TRBD1 (6 bases). Trimming pared 6 bases from V and 4 bases from J, leaving 13 bases between. Germline CDR1 reads WSHSY; CDR2 reads SAAADI. The CDR3 spans 14 residues. This chain's CDR3 is CASRTGGLYNEQFF. In DNA, the CDR3 is TGCGCCAGCAGGACTGGGGGCTTATACAATGAGCAGTTCTTC.

In this sample, this clonotype turned up a few times. The chain is built from TRBV28 and TRBJ2-7; maybe TRBD1 (5 bases). From germline, CDR1 is MDHEN and CDR2 SYDVKM. This CDR3 is 12 amino acids long. V shed 7 bases and J shed 4 bases, with 11 bases lying between them. The CDR3 reads CASTIPGYEQYF. CDR3 nucleotide sequence: TGTGCCAGCACCATACCAGGGTACGAGCAGTACTTC. Combining the CDR3 with reference TRBV28 and TRBJ2-7 gives the whole variable domain DVKVTQSSRYLVKRTGEKVFLECVQDMDHENMFWYRQDPGLGLRLIYFSYDVKMKEKGDIPEGYSVSREKKERFSLILESASTNQTSMYLCASTIPGYEQYFGPGTRLTVT.

The chain uses TRBV6-2 or TRBV6-3 and TRBJ2-1, with D unresolved. The CDR3 loop spans 12 amino acids. Trimming cost V 9 bases and J 1 base, with 7 bases left between them. Germline V gives CDR1 MNHEY, CDR2 SVGEGT. CDR3 amino acids: CASLGSYNEQFF. CDR3 sequence (DNA): TGTGCCAGTCTTGGATCCTACAATGAGCAGTTCTTC.

The table lists this clonotype with many counts. This chain joins TRBV7-9 and TRBJ1-2; no definite D call. Germline V gene data show CDR1 as SEHNR and CDR2 as FQNEAQ (reference sequence). Deletions cut 1 base from V and 2 bases from J, with 11 bases between. This CDR3 has 15 amino acids. In nucleotides, the CDR3 is TGTGCCAGCAGCTTAGAGGCGGCTACCAACTATGGCTACACCTTC. This gives the protein CASSLEAATNYGYTF.

This clonotype was recorded many times. V gene TRBV18 combines with J gene TRBJ2-1, with D perhaps matching TRBD2 (5 bases). The CDR3 loop spans 14 amino acids. Germline loops: CDR1 KGHSH, CDR2 LQKENI. V lost 1 base, J lost 3 bases, and 7 bases lay in between. CDR3 bases: TGTGCCAGCTCACCACTGGCGGGCTACAATGAGCAGTTCTTC. It is translated as CASSPLAGYNEQFF.

This clonotype was seen at least ten times. V is TRBV5-4 and J is TRBJ2-5, with D unclear. Trimming left V 0 bases short and J 1 base short, with 7 bases between. Per germline, CDR1 SGHNT and CDR2 YYREEE (reference sequence). CDR3 length equals 14 residues. The CDR3 is CASSLEAAQETQYF. The CDR3 DNA sequence: TGTGCCAGCAGCTTGGAGGCAGCCCAAGAGACCCAGTACTTC.

This clonotype appeared many times. The J gene is TRBJ2-2, the V gene TRBV20-1; TRBD2 matches 11 bases. V lost 6 bases and J lost 4; bases outside the gene matches: 7. The CDR3 extends over 15 amino acids. The germline V gene encodes CDR1 DFQATT and CDR2 SNEGSKA (reference sequence). CDR3 bases: TGCAGTGCGTTAGCGGGAGGGCCGACCACCGGGGAGCTGTTTTTT. It is translated as CSALAGGPTTGELFF.

This clonotype was counted at least ten times. The rearrangement uses TRBV29-1 and TRBJ1-1; no firm D call. The V gene lost 5 bases and the J gene lost 1 base, with 5 bases spanning the gap. Germline V CDR1 and CDR2: SQVTM, ANQGSEA. The CDR3 has 11 amino acids. The CDR3 sequence is CSVPPNTEAFF. The CDR3 nucleotides read TGCAGCGTTCCGCCGAACACTGAAGCTTTCTTT.

This clonotype was recorded many times. The chain joins TRBV3-1 to TRBJ2-5; D uncertain. The CDR3 totals 15 residues. V gave up 0 bases and J gave up 5 bases, with 13 bases separating them. Germline lookup yields CDR1 LGHDT and CDR2 YNNKEL (reference sequence). The CDR3 coding sequence is TGTGCCAGCAGCCAAGAACTCCTGACCAGCGAGACCCAGTACTTC. Its protein product is CASSQELLTSETQYF.

Ten or more counts support this clonotype. The rearrangement links TRBV12-3 or TRBV12-4 to TRBJ2-3, with D maybe TRBD2 (5 bases). V was trimmed by 7 bases and J by 3 bases, leaving 14 bases between them. This CDR3 contains 14 residues. The CDR3 sequence is CASINRDLTDTQYF. The CDR3, as DNA: TGTGCCAGCATCAATCGGGATCTAACAGATACGCAGTATTTT.

Concerning this clonotype itself: Its ends do not fully match the called genes, so a read error is possible. The chain recombines TRBV7-2 with TRBJ1-1; D is unresolved. This CDR3 contains 14 residues. Germline CDR1 is SGHTA and CDR2 is FQGNSA. Here the CDR3 DNA reads TGTGCCAACAGCTTACGAGGAGTGGTCACTGAAGCTCTCTTT. This gives the protein CANSLRGVVTEALF.

This clonotype was counted ten times or more. V usage is TRBV11-2 and J usage is TRBJ2-5; TRBD2 aligns across 13 bases. The germline V gene encodes CDR1 SGHAT and CDR2 FQNNGV. This CDR3 is built from 16 residues. Unmatched junction bases numbered 8, after V lost 5 bases and J lost 5 bases. This CDR3 is CASSLGLAGEYETQYF. The CDR3 bases are TGTGCCAGCAGCCTTGGACTAGCGGGAGAATACGAGACCCAGTACTTC.

This clonotype was observed at least ten times. This chain links TRBV5-1 with TRBJ2-1; D tentatively reads TRBD1 or TRBD2 (5 bases each). Germline V gene sequence: CDR1 SGHRS, CDR2 YFSETQ. The CDR3 extends over 15 amino acids. Trimming pared 1 base from V and 9 bases from J, leaving 17 bases between. CDR3 amino acids: CASSLYEGPWSEQFF. The CDR3 DNA sequence: TGCGCCAGCAGCTTGTACGAGGGGCCATGGAGTGAGCAGTTCTTC.

This clonotype has a count of ten or more. The chain joins TRBV20-1 to TRBJ1-1, with TRBD1 matching 8 bases. From germline, CDR1 is DFQATT and CDR2 SNEGSKA (reference sequence). J was trimmed by 0 bases and V by 5 bases; bases with no gene match: 5. The CDR3 is 14 residues long. The CDR3 coding sequence is TGCAGTGCTGCGACAGGGGCCTTGAACACTGAAGCTTTCTTT. This encodes CSAATGALNTEAFF.

The J gene is TRBJ2-1, the V gene TRBV14, with D possibly called TRBD1 or TRBD2 (5 bases each). This CDR3 region has 15 residues. V dropped 8 bases and J dropped 2 bases, with 16 bases sitting between them. CDR1 is SGHDN and CDR2 is FVKESK in the germline V gene. This CDR3 reads CASQDRRGAYNEQFF. The CDR3 DNA reads TGTGCCAGCCAGGATAGGCGAGGGGCCTACAATGAGCAGTTCTTC. The full variable domain, completed using reference TRBV14 and TRBJ2-1, is EAGVTQFPSHSVIEKGQTVTLRCDPISGHDNLYWYRRVMGKEIKFLLHFVKESKQDESGMPNNRFLAERTGGTYSTLKVQPAELEDSGVYFCASQDRRGAYNEQFFGPGTRLTVL.

There are many counts of this clonotype. The V and J genes are TRBV27 and TRBJ2-1, with D possibly being TRBD1 or TRBD2 (5 bases each). This CDR3 is 15 amino acids long. Between the trimmed V and J ends, which lost 0 bases and 7 bases, there was a span of 13 bases. Germline loops: CDR1 MNHEY, CDR2 SMNVEV (reference sequence). CDR3 amino acids: CASSLSHGWGNEQFF. The CDR3 bases are TGTGCCAGCAGTTTATCTCACGGTTGGGGGAATGAGCAGTTCTTC.

This clonotype was picked up many times. This chain joins TRBV19 and TRBJ2-1; TRBD2 might be the D (5 bases). The V gene lost 5 bases and the J gene lost 14 bases, with 16 bases spanning the gap. The CDR3 runs 12 residues. The V gene's germline CDR1 is LNHDA and CDR2 SQIVND (reference sequence). CDR3 sequence: CASSSGFTREFF. The CDR3 DNA reads TGTGCCAGTAGTTCGGGGTTCACCAGAGAGTTCTTC. The whole variable domain, remainder taken from reference TRBV19 and TRBJ2-1, is DGGITQSPKYLFRKEGQNVTLSCEQNLNHDAMYWYRQDPGQGLRLIYYSQIVNDFQKGDIAEGYSVSREKKESFPLTVTSAQKNPTAFYLCASSSGFTREFFGPGTRLTVL.

In this sample, this clonotype turned up many times. The chain couples TRBV20-1 to TRBJ2-3; 8 positions match TRBD1. CDR1 is DFQATT, CDR2 SNEGSKA, per germline (reference sequence). This CDR3 is built from 16 residues. With V trimmed by 0 bases and J by 0 bases, 5 bases remained unmatched. The chain's CDR3 is CSARDYGQGSTDTQYF. In DNA form, the CDR3 reads TGCAGTGCTAGAGATTACGGACAGGGTAGCACAGATACGCAGTATTTT.

This clonotype has a count of ten or more. The chain carries TRBV4-3 and TRBJ2-2, with 13 bases fitting TRBD2. In germline, CDR1 is LGHNA, CDR2 YSLEER. CDR3 length equals 17 residues. Trimming removed 4 bases from V and 6 bases from J; junction bases left unmatched: 8. CDR3 DNA sequence: TGCGCCAGCAGCCGCCGTCCACTAGCGGGAGGGGCCGGGGAGCTGTTTTTT. This encodes CASSRRPLAGGAGELFF.

This clonotype has just a few counts. CDR3 nucleotides: TGTGCCAGCAGTTACCATGGGGCATTCGAGCAGTACTTC. It is translated as CASSYHGAFEQYF. V and J are TRBV6-6 and TRBJ2-7; weak D call: TRBD1 (5 bases). V lost 2 bases and J 6 bases, leaving 11 bases between the germline ends. The germline CDR1 and CDR2 sequences are MNHNY and SVGAGI (reference sequence). The length of the CDR3 is 13 residues.

This clonotype has a count of ten or more. The chain employs TRBV4-3 and TRBJ2-7; D perhaps matches TRBD2 (6 bases). Germline CDR1 and CDR2: LGHNA and YSLEER. With 1 base removed from V and 4 bases from J, the gap between germline ends came to 14 bases. The CDR3 loop spans 15 amino acids. The CDR3 protein is CASSQAPPGLYEQYF. In nucleotides, the CDR3 is TGCGCCAGCAGCCAAGCACCGCCAGGACTATACGAGCAGTACTTC.

This clonotype was detected only a few times. The chain employs TRBV20-1 and TRBJ2-7; D is perhaps TRBD1 or TRBD2 (5 bases each). The V end lost 6 bases, the J end lost 7 bases, and 22 bases lay between the germline ends. The CDR3 totals 14 residues. The germline V gene encodes CDR1 DFQATT and CDR2 SNEGSKA (reference sequence). The DNA for the CDR3 is TGCAGTGCACGGGACCGACGGGTGGGGTTAGAGCAGTACTTC. Its translation is CSARDRRVGLEQYF.

The table lists this clonotype with many counts. The gene calls are TRBV20-1 and TRBJ2-1; TRBD2 is a possible D gene (5 bases). CDR1 is DFQATT and CDR2 is SNEGSKA in the germline V gene (reference sequence). This CDR3 is 13 amino acids long. Trimming took off 6 bases at V and 7 bases at J, with 16 bases between the two ends. The CDR3 DNA sequence: TGCAGTGCCCCCCGGAGTGGGAGTAATGAGCAGTTCTTC. Encoded protein: CSAPRSGSNEQFF.

As concerns this clonotype: Given a much more abundant clone one base away, this may be a read error. The chain combines TRBV7-6 with TRBJ2-7, with D possibly TRBD2 on 5 matching bases. Trimming took off 8 bases at V and 2 bases at J, with 16 bases between the two ends. Per germline, CDR1 SGHVS and CDR2 FNYEAQ. This CDR3 is built from 14 residues. CDR3 sequence: CASSFWEITYEQYF. DNA for the CDR3: TGTGCCAGCTCATTTTGGGAGATCACCTACGAGCAGTACTTC.

This clonotype was counted many times. The chain is built from TRBV7-2 and TRBJ1-5; no definite D call. The CDR3 covers 14 residues. V was cut by 2 bases and J by 6 bases, with 11 bases left in between. Germline CDR1 is SGHTA and CDR2 is FQGNSA. CDR3 sequence: CASSLRGKGQPQHF. The CDR3 bases are TGTGCCAGCAGCTTAAGAGGGAAGGGTCAGCCCCAGCATTTT.

This clonotype appeared many times. This rearrangement joins TRBV5-1 to TRBJ1-5; TRBD1 matches 7 bases. Germline CDR1 is SGHRS and CDR2 is YFSETQ. CDR3 length: 17 residues. The J segment lost 1 base and the V segment lost 2 bases, leaving 9 bases of the junction unmatched. CDR3 amino acids: CASSLGLGGSSNQPQHF. CDR3 nucleotide sequence: TGCGCCAGCAGCTTAGGGTTAGGGGGCTCGAGCAATCAGCCCCAGCATTTT. Full variable domain (missing parts from reference TRBV5-1 and TRBJ1-5): KAGVTQTPRYLIKTRGQQVTLSCSPISGHRSVSWYQQTPGQGLQFLFEYFSETQRNKGNFPGRFSGRQFSNSRSEMNVSTLELGDSALYLCASSLGLGGSSNQPQHFGDGTRLSIL.

There are many counts of this clonotype. This chain connects TRBV29-1 to TRBJ1-2; tentative D call: TRBD1 (5 bases). Deletions cut 7 bases from V and 2 bases from J, with 8 bases between. CDR1 is SQVTM, CDR2 ANQGSEA, per germline. This CDR3 is 11 amino acids long. The CDR3 coding sequence is TGCAGCGCCCGACAGAACTATGGCTACACCTTC. Encoded protein: CSARQNYGYTF.